One sample yielded the 28 T cell receptor delta chains listed below, sequenced in a study of DNA immune sequencing with unique molecular identifiers. A 32-plex genomic DNA assay used primers for all 8 TRDV and 4 TRDJ genes. In two to three barcoding PCR cycles, molecules received a 12-nucleotide UMI, then adapter PCR followed. TCRdb re-processed the multiplex PCR reads via CATT. The sample carries about 5,200 delta-chain clones, 11% recorded once. The sequenced material came from gamma-delta T cells enriched from blood buffy coat, or unenriched PBMCs (not recorded which). All receptors derive from a human donor in good health.

In this sample, this clone turned up a few times. A far larger clone differs by one base, so this is likely a read error. Other DNA sequences of this sample code for an identical CDR3. The chain links TRDV2 to TRDJ3, with D possibly TRDD3 on 5 matching bases. There are 16 residues in the CDR3. CDR1 GEAIGNYY and CDR2 EKD come from the germline V gene. The chain's CDR3 is CACDARGIWDTRQMFF. CDR3 nucleotide sequence: TGTGCCTGTGACGCCCGTGGGATCTGGGACACCCGTCAGATGTTTTTC.

Of note for this clone: This is likely an artifact of a read error, given a far larger clone one base away. The DNA is omitted, as the CDR3 cannot be located on it reliably, and the CDR3 follows TCRdb's listing. The same CDR3 is also encoded by other DNA sequences in this sample. The CDR3 sequence is CSVLLCSKHPCSLGSGRMGGLTAQLFF. The V gene was identified as TRAV29/DV5, while no J gene was called; TRDD3, the D gene given by the table, was not confirmed from the DNA. The CDR3 is 27 residues long, ends included. Germline CDR1 reads NSMFDY; CDR2 reads ISSIKDK.

Comments on this clone: TCRdb attributes to this sequence the protein of a much larger clone, which differs from the DNA translation at residue 4; a read error is likely, and the protein displayed is translated from the DNA. The chain has TRDV2 and TRDJ3, with 11 bases identical to TRDD3. Germline V gives CDR1 GEAIGNYY, CDR2 EKD. The CDR3 extends over 18 amino acids. CDR3 nucleotide sequence: TGTGCCTGTGGCACCGCTGGGGGATACACCTGGGACACCCGACAGATGTTTTTC. This codes for CACGTAGGYTWDTRQMFF.

By share, this clone counts as medium-sized. The chain combines TRDV2 with TRDJ2; TRDD3 matches at 12 bases. The CDR3 spans 15 residues. J was trimmed by 11 bases and V by 3 bases; bases with no gene match: 9. Germline-derived CDR1 and CDR2 are GEAIGNYY and EKD. CDR3 nucleotide sequence: TGTGCCTGTGACGCCTTACTGGGGGATACAGGGCAACTCTTCTTT. The encoded protein is CACDALLGDTGQLFF.

This clone was seen a few times. The amino acid sequence in TCRdb belongs to a much larger clone and departs from this DNA's translation at residues 3 and 4, likely a sequencing read error; the sequence shown is translated from the DNA. The V gene is TRDV2, the J gene TRDJ1; 11 bases are shared with TRDD3. The CDR3 extends over 15 amino acids. CDR1 and CDR2 (germline): GEAIGNYY, EKD. V was clipped by 8 bases and J by 4 bases; unmatched bases: 11. The CDR3: CASTQLGDRDDKLIF. CDR3 DNA: TGTGCCTCTACCCAACTGGGGGATAGGGACGATAAACTCATCTTT.

This clone showed up just a few times. This chain links TRDV2 with TRDJ1; a weak D match, TRDD3 (6 bases). Trimming cost V 5 bases and J 1 base, with 16 bases left between them. Germline CDR1 and CDR2: GEAIGNYY and EKD. The CDR3 is made up of 15 amino acids. CDR3 in amino acids: CACVLGKDVTDKLIF. The DNA of the CDR3 is TGTGCCTGTGTGCTGGGGAAGGACGTCACCGATAAACTCATCTTT.

Points on this clone: TCRdb's protein, taken from a much larger clone, differs from this DNA's translation at residue 11, likely owing to a read error; the protein displayed comes from the DNA. J is TRDJ1 and V is TRDV2; D may be TRDD3 (5 bases). This CDR3 has 14 residues. Per the germline V gene, CDR1 is GEAIGNYY and CDR2 is EKD. CDR3: CACDTVGLVDRLIF. CDR3 coding DNA: TGTGCCTGTGACACCGTGGGATTGGTCGATAGACTCATCTTT.

This clone is termed large. The sample carries other DNA sequences with the same CDR3. V is TRDV2 and J is TRDJ1, with 8 bases that match TRDD3. CDR3 length equals 15 residues. Germline CDR1 reads GEAIGNYY; CDR2 reads EKD. V shed 6 bases and J 0 bases; nucleotides not matched to a gene: 8. The CDR3 DNA reads TGTGCCTGTCAGAACCTGGGGGAGGACACCGATAAACTCATCTTT. Translation gives CACQNLGEDTDKLIF.

On this clone: The mismatch at residue 13 between this DNA's translation and the TCRdb protein of a much larger clone likely reflects a read error; the protein shown is translated from the DNA. The chain carries TRDV2 and TRDJ1; 8 bases agree with TRDD3. Germline CDR1 GEAIGNYY, CDR2 EKD. The CDR3 spans 17 residues. CDR3 sequence (DNA): TGTGCCTGTGACACCTTAACTGGGGGGCATGACACCGGTAAACTCATCTTT. Protein sequence: CACDTLTGGHDTGKLIF.

Remarks on this clone: The mismatch at residue 16 between this DNA's translation and the TCRdb protein of a much larger clone likely reflects a read error; the protein shown is translated from the DNA. The chain carries TRDV2 and TRDJ3; TRDD3 might be the D (5 bases). This CDR3 has 19 residues. CDR1 is GEAIGNYY and CDR2 is EKD in the germline V gene. The CDR3 reads CACDTGGLRSSWDTREMFF. The DNA of the CDR3 is TGTGCCTGTGACACGGGGGGGCTACGGAGCTCCTGGGACACCCGAGAGATGTTTTTC.

This clone was counted only a few times. A far more abundant clone sits one base away, making this likely a read error. Other DNA sequences in this sample translate to the same CDR3. The chain uses TRDV2 and TRDJ1, with 8 bases fitting TRDD3. The CDR3 length is 18 residues. CDR1 and CDR2 (germline): GEAIGNYY, EKD. The CDR3 loop reads CACDTVLPGGQRTDKLIF. DNA of the CDR3: TGCGCCTGTGACACTGTCCTACCTGGGGGACAGAGGACCGATAAACTCATCTTT.

This clone showed up many times. TCRdb pairs this DNA with a much larger clone's protein that differs at residue 10, likely a read error; the protein shown was translated from the DNA. The chain is built from TRDV2 and TRDJ1; 11 bases map to TRDD3. The trim removed 5 bases at V and 4 bases at J, leaving 8 bases unmatched. The germline CDR1 and CDR2 sequences are GEAIGNYY and EKD. The length of the CDR3 is 15 residues. CDR3 nucleotides: TGTGCCTGTGCCCAACTGGGGGATAGGAACGATAAACTCATCTTT. It specifies CACAQLGDRNDKLIF.

Regarding this clone: The TCRdb protein, from a much larger clone, departs from this DNA's translation at residue 4, likely by read error; the protein shown derives from the DNA. The gene calls are TRDV2 and TRDJ3; 7 nucleotides line up with TRDD3. Germline assignment: CDR1 GEAIGNYY and CDR2 EKD. Trimming at V came to 5 bases and at J to 0 bases, leaving 15 bases not matched to a gene. This CDR3 has 20 amino acids. DNA for the CDR3: TGTGCCTGTGGCACGGGAAGCCTGGGGGTCGGCTCCTGGGACACCCGACAGATGTTTTTC. It yields the protein CACGTGSLGVGSWDTRQMFF.

V and J are TRDV2 and TRDJ1, with 9 bases lining up with TRDD3. The CDR3 spans 15 residues. V lost 3 bases and J lost 3; bases outside the gene matches: 7. Germline V gene sequence: CDR1 GEAIGNYY, CDR2 EKD. CDR3: CACDLLGDPADKLIF. The CDR3 bases are TGTGCCTGTGACCTACTGGGGGACCCCGCCGATAAACTCATCTTT.

This clone was recorded many times. This chain uses TRDV2 with TRDJ1, with 9 bases matching TRDD3. Germline loops: CDR1 GEAIGNYY, CDR2 EKD. V shed 3 bases, J shed 0 bases, and the junction held 10 bases outside the gene matches. The CDR3 loop spans 17 amino acids. The DNA of the CDR3 is TGTGCCTGTGACGCCATTACTGGGGGAAAATACACCGATAAACTCATCTTT. Amino acid sequence: CACDAITGGKYTDKLIF.

This clone has more than one count but fewer than ten. The protein held in TCRdb is that of a much larger clone and does not match this DNA's translation at residue 3, likely because of a read error; the protein shown is translated from the DNA. Written as DNA, the CDR3 is TGTGCCAGTGACACGGGGGGGCTACGGAGCTCCTGGGACACCCGACAGATGTTTTTC. Translation: CASDTGGLRSSWDTRQMFF. This chain links TRDV2 with TRDJ3, with D tentatively TRDD3 (5 bases). The germline V gene has CDR1 GEAIGNYY and CDR2 EKD. The CDR3 covers 19 residues.

As concerns this clone: A read error likely explains why the TCRdb protein, taken from a much larger clone, differs from this DNA's translation at residue 9; the protein shown is translated from the DNA. This sequence joins TRDV2 and TRDJ1, with 7 bases fitting TRDD3. The germline CDR1 and CDR2 sequences are GEAIGNYY and EKD. Germline trimming cut 3 bases from V and 1 base from J; bases unmatched to any gene: 16. The CDR3 is 18 residues long. The CDR3 DNA reads TGTGCCTGTGACGGGCCGATTCCTGCTCTGGGGGGCACCGATAAACTCATCTTT. It is translated as CACDGPIPALGGTDKLIF.

By frequency in the sample, this clone is hyperexpanded. The sample contains more than one DNA sequence encoding this CDR3. This chain joins TRDV2 and TRDJ1; 12 bases are a match to TRDD3. The junction had 6 bases not matched to a gene; V was cut back by 2 bases and J by 3 bases. This CDR3 is 16 amino acids long. The germline V gene encodes CDR1 GEAIGNYY and CDR2 EKD. Here the CDR3 reads CACDKLGDTQADKLIF. CDR3 coding DNA: TGTGCCTGTGACAAGCTGGGGGATACGCAGGCCGATAAACTCATCTTT.

As for this clone: A read error is the likely source, as a far larger clone sits one nucleotide away. In the same sample, other DNA sequences code for this CDR3. This chain joins TRDV2 and TRDJ1; 10 bases align to TRDD3. Germline V gives CDR1 GEAIGNYY, CDR2 EKD. The CDR3 has 17 residues. V lost 3 bases and J lost 0; bases outside the gene matches: 9. The CDR3, as DNA: TGTGCCTGTGACTCGCTGATGGGGGATACTGACACCGATAAACTCATCTTT. It codes for CACDSLMGDTDTDKLIF.

For this clone: TCRdb lists the protein of a much larger clone for this DNA, which differs at residue 2, so this is likely a read error; the protein given here is translated from the DNA itself. The CDR3 sequence is CSGYLTGGYEADKLIF. CDR3 nucleotides: TGTTCCGGGTACCTGACTGGGGGATACGAGGCCGATAAACTCATCTTT. The chain employs TRDV2 and TRDJ1, with TRDD3 matching over 13 bases. This CDR3 region has 16 residues. Germline CDR1 is GEAIGNYY and CDR2 is EKD.

Concerning this clone: TCRdb's listed protein matches a much larger clone and diverges from this DNA's translation at residue 14, likely through a read error; the protein shown comes from the DNA. V gene TRDV2 combines with J gene TRDJ1; 11 bases agree with TRDD3. The CDR3 runs 18 residues. Germline-derived CDR1 and CDR2 are GEAIGNYY and EKD. CDR3 region: CACDTLLGDIEITNKLIF. The CDR3 bases are TGTGCCTGTGACACGCTACTGGGGGATATTGAAATCACCAATAAACTCATCTTT.

This chain links TRDV1 with TRDJ1; D is unclear. TCRdb is silent on the J gene; assignment here came from matching the DNA to germline. The germline gives CDR1 TSWWSYY, CDR2 QGS. The CDR3 consists of 20 residues. V was cut by 0 bases and J by 2 bases, with 25 bases left in between. CDR3 sequence reads: CALGELPATSSMGKTDKLIF. CDR3 nucleotide sequence: TGTGCTCTTGGGGAACTCCCCGCTACGTCCTCCATGGGTAAAACCGATAAACTCATCTTT.

Note on this clone: The protein given by TCRdb reflects a much larger clone and differs at residue 14 from this DNA's translation, likely from a read error; the protein shown is the DNA's translation. The chain joins TRDV2 to TRDJ1, with 8 nucleotides matching TRDD3. The CDR3 length is 20 residues. After removal of 0 bases from V and 0 bases from J, the junction contained 17 bases not matched to a gene. Germline CDR1 reads GEAIGNYY; CDR2 reads EKD. CDR3 sequence (DNA): TGTGCCTGTGACACCCTGAGGGTTTCTGGGGGACACGAGCACACCGATAAACTCATCTTT. This translates into CACDTLRVSGGHEHTDKLIF.

This clone was picked up a small number of times. A far more abundant clone sits one base away, making this likely a read error. The sample has other DNA sequences that encode this CDR3 too. The chain has TRDV2 and TRDJ1; D unresolved. Germline loops: CDR1 GEAIGNYY, CDR2 EKD. Trimming stripped 7 bases from V and 2 bases from J, with 34 bases between. The CDR3 sequence is 20 residues long. Here the CDR3 reads CACDPVTLLEPSVRTDKLIF. DNA for the CDR3: TGTGCCTGCGACCCGGTTACTCTGCTGGAGCCCTCCGTGAGGACCGATAAACTCATCTTT.

This clone has a handful of counts. A far larger clone is a single base away, which makes a read error likely. Additional DNA sequences in this sample encode the identical CDR3. The chain employs TRDV2 and TRDJ1; 9 nucleotides line up with TRDD3. Looked up from germline, CDR1 is GEAIGNYY and CDR2 is EKD. There are 17 residues in the CDR3. The CDR3 DNA is TGTGCCTGTGACACCATACTGGGGATACGTGAAACCGACAAACTCATCTTT. Its translation: CACDTILGIRETDKLIF.

Turning to this clone: This DNA translates differently at residue 4 from the TCRdb protein, which is that of a much larger clone; a read error is likely, and the protein shown is the DNA's own translation. Additional DNA sequences in this sample encode the identical CDR3. The chain uses TRDV2 and TRDJ1, with D hard to call. V was pared by 4 bases and J by 0 bases, with 11 bases between. CDR1 is GEAIGNYY, CDR2 EKD, per germline. CDR3 length: 14 residues. The CDR3 nucleotides read TGTGCCTGTGAGAGTCTAGTGTACACCGATAAACTCATCTTT. Translated: CACESLVYTDKLIF.

Comments on this clone: The protein in TCRdb stems from a much larger clone and differs at residue 2 from this DNA's translation, likely a read error; here the protein is translated from the DNA. This chain connects TRDV2 to TRDJ1; TRDD3 matches at 7 bases. The length of the CDR3 is 16 residues. The germline V gene has CDR1 GEAIGNYY and CDR2 EKD. The CDR3 coding sequence is TGTTCCTGTGACCGGCTGGGGGTTTCATCCACCGATAAACTCATCTTT. Amino acid sequence: CSCDRLGVSSTDKLIF.

About this clone: This probably arose from a read error, given a far larger clone one base away. The genes are TRDV1 and TRDJ1; TRDD3 aligns across 11 bases. TCRdb offers no J gene call, so here the DNA was matched to germline to obtain one. This CDR3 is built from 26 residues. Germline assignment: CDR1 TSWWSYY and CDR2 QGS. CDR3 nucleotide sequence: TGTGCTCTTGGGGAACCCCATTTCCTACCTTTACTGGGGGATAGTGGGGTGGCAGGGGGCACCGTTAAACTCATCTTT. The encoded protein is CALGEPHFLPLLGDSGVAGGTVKLIF.